This TCR beta chain stems from a study of T cell repertoires in cytomegalovirus infection. TCRdb reprocessed the reads via MiXCR and lists one record per CDR3 protein. This table has approximately 160,000 distinct CDR3 sequences, about 15% appearing once. This clonotype was detected only a few times. Its antigen is as yet unknown. Study observations and caveats: What dominated the ex vivo response were HLA-C-restricted CMV-specific TCR beta clonotypes.

Trimming took 5 bases from V and 4 from J, leaving 9 bases between them. Per germline, CDR1 SGHTA and CDR2 FQGNSA. The CDR3 spans 13 residues. This clonotype originated in a human donor in good health (CMV status not recorded). Some clones in this sample may be carry-over from other donors' samples. Sequencing input: CD8+ T cells from PBMCs. J is TRBJ2-1 and V is TRBV7-2; the D is unclear. CDR3 coding DNA: TGTGCCAGCAGCCCGACCACTTACAATGAGCAGTTCTTC. Protein sequence: CASSPTTYNEQFF.